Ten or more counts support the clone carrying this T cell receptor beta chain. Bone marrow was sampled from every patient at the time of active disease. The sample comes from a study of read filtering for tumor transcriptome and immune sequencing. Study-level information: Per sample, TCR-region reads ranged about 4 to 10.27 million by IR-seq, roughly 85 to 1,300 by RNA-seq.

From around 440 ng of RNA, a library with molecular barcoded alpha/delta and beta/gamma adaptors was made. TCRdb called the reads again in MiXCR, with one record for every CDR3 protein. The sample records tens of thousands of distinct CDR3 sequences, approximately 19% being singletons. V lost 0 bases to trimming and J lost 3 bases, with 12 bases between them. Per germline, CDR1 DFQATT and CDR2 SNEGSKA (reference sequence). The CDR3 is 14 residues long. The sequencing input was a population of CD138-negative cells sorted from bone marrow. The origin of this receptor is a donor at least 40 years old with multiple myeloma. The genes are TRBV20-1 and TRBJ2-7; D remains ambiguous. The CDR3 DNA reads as TGCAGTGCTAGAGACCCGATTCAGTACTACGAGCAGTACTTC. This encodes CSARDPIQYYEQYF.